This T cell receptor (beta chain) was sequenced for a study of cytomegalovirus exposure and HLA in healthy donors. About the research overall: Drawn from HLA-typed donors, tens of millions of unique TCRs were held in an early data release.

Amplification used 60 Vbeta primers and 13 Jbeta primers. The repertoire was sequenced with immunoSEQ multiplex PCR; TCRdb's copy has only in-frame clones and lacks some. The sample carries about 200,000 clones, over 65% recorded once. Study-level points and caveats: Common viral pathogens seemed to be connected with several of the most significant clusters, according to a later analysis.

Comment on this clone: The target antigen is unknown.

The CDR3 sequence is 18 residues long. V shed 5 bases, J shed 0 bases, and the junction held 16 bases outside the gene matches. From germline, CDR1 is SGHTA and CDR2 FQGTGA. This chain links TRBV7-3 with TRBJ2-7; 7 nucleotides align to TRBD1. This sequence originates from a young woman in good health and CMV-seronegative. Source material: PBMCs. This CDR3 reads CASSPQASQGPISYEQYF. The DNA of the CDR3 is TGTGCCAGCAGCCCCCAAGCGTCACAGGGGCCAATCTCCTACGAGCAGTACTTC. Full variable domain (rest looked up from reference TRBV7-3 and TRBJ2-7): GAGVSQTPSNKVTEKGKYVELRCDPISGHTALYWYRQSLGQGPEFLIYFQGTGAADDSGLPNDRFFAVRPEGSVSTLKIQRTERGDSAVYLCASSPQASQGPISYEQYFGPGTRLTVT.